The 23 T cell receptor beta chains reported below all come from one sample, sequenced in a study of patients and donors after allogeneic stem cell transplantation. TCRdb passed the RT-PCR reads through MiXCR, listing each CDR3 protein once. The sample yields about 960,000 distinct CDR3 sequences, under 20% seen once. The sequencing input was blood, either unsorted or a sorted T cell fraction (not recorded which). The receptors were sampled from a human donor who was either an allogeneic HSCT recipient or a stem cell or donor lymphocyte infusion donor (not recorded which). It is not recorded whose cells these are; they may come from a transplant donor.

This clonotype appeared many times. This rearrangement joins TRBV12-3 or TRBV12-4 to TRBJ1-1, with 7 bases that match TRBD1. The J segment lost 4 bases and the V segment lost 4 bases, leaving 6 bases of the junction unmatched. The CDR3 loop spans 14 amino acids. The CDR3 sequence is CASSSSTGFTEAFF. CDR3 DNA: TGTGCCAGCAGTTCCTCGACAGGGTTCACTGAAGCTTTCTTT.

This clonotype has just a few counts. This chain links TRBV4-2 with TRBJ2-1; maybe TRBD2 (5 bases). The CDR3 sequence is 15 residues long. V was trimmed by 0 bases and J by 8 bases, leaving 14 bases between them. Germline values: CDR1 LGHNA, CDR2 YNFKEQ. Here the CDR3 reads CASSQEGRLPDEQFF. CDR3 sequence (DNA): TGTGCCAGCAGCCAAGAGGGGAGACTGCCCGATGAGCAGTTCTTC.

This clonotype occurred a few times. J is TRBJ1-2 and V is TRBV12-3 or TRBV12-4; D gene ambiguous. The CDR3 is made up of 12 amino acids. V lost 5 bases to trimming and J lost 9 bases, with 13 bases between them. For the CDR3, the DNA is TGTGCCAGCAGTCCGGGTCCTATAAGCTACACCTTC. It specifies CASSPGPISYTF.

CDR3 in amino acids: CASSVNSGQGYEQYF. DNA of the CDR3: TGTGCCAGCAGCGTTAATTCGGGACAGGGCTACGAGCAGTACTTC. V is TRBV2 and J is TRBJ2-7; 9 bases fit TRBD1. The CDR3 extends over 15 amino acids. Germline CDR1 reads SNHLY; CDR2 reads FYNNEI. V gave up 6 bases and J gave up 3 bases; unmatched junction bases: 9.

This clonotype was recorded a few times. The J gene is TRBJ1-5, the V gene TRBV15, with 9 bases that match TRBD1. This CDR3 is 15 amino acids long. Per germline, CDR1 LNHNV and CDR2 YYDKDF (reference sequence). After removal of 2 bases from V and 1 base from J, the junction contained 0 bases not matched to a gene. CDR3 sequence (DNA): TGTGCCACCAGCAGAACAGGGGGCAGCAATCAGCCCCAGCATTTT. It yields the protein CATSRTGGSNQPQHF.

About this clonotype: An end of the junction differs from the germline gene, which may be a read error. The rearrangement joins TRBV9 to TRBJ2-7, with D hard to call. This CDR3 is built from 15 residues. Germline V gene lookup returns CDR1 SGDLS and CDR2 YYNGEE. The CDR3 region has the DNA TGTGCCAGCAGCGTAGCAGCCGGGCCTTCCTACGGGCAGTACTTC. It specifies CASSVAAGPSYGQYF.

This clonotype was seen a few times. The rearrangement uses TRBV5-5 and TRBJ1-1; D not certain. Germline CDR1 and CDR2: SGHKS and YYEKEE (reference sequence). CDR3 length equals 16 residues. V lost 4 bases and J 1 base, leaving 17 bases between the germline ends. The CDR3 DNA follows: TGTGCCAGCAGCCCGACCCTCCTTCAGACGAACACTGAAGCTTTCTTT. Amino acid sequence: CASSPTLLQTNTEAFF.

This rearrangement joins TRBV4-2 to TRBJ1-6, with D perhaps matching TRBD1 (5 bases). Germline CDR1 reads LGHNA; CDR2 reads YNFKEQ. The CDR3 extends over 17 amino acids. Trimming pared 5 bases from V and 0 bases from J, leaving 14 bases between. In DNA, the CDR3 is TGTGCCAGCAGCGAAAAACAGGATTCCTCCTATAATTCACCCCTCCACTTT. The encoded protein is CASSEKQDSSYNSPLHF.

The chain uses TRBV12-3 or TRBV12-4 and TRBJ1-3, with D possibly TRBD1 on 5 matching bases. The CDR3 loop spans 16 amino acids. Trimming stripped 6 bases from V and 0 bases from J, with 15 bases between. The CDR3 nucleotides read TGTGCCAGCAGCCTAGGGACGGTACTCTCTGGAAACACCATATATTTT. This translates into CASSLGTVLSGNTIYF.

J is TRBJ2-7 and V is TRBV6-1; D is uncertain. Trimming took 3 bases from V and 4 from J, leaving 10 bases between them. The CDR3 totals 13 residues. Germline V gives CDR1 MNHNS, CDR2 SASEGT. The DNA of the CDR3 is TGTGCCAGCAGTGACGGGCAGCTATACGAGCAGTACTTC. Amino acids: CASSDGQLYEQYF.

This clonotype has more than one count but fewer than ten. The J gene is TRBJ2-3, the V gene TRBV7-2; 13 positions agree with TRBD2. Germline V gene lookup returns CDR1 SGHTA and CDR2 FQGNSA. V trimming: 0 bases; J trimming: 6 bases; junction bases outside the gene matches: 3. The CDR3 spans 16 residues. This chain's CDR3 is CASSLAGLAGADTQYF. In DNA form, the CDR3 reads TGTGCCAGCAGCTTAGCAGGACTAGCGGGGGCGGATACGCAGTATTTT.

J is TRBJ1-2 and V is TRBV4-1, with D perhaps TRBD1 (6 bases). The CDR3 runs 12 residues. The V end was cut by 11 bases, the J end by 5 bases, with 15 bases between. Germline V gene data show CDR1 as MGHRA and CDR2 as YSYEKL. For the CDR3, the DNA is TGCGCCTCCTTGGGAGGGACATATGGCTACACCTTC. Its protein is CASLGGTYGYTF.

For the CDR3, the DNA is TGCGCCAGCAGCCAAGACGTGGGCGCGGGCACTGAAGCTTTCTTT. Translated, it gives CASSQDVGAGTEAFF. The chain combines TRBV4-3 with TRBJ1-1; D ambiguous. Trimming removed 0 bases at V and 4 bases at J, with 12 bases between. The CDR3 totals 15 residues. Germline CDR1 is LGHNA and CDR2 is YSLEER.

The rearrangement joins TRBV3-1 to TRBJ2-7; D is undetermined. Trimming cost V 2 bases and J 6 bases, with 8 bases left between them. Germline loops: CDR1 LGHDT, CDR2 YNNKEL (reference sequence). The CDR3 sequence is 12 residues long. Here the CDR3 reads CASSQPPFEQYF. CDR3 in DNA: TGTGCCAGCAGCCAACCTCCTTTCGAGCAGTACTTC.

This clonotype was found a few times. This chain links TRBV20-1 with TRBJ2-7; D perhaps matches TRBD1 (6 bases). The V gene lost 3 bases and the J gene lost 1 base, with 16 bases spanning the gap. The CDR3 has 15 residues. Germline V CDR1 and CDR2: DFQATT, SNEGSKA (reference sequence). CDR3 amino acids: CSARPQGSGSYEQYF. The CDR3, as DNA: TGCAGTGCTAGGCCACAGGGTAGTGGGTCCTACGAGCAGTACTTC.

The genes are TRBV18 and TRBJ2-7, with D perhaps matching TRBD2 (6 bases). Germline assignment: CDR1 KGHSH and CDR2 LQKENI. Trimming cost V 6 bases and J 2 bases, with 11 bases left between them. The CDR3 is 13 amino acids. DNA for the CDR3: TGTGCCAGCTCCACCACTAGCACCTACGAGCAGTACTTC. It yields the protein CASSTTSTYEQYF.

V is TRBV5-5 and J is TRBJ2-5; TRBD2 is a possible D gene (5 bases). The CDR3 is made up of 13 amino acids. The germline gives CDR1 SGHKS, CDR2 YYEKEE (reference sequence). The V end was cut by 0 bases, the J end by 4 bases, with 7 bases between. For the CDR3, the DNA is TGTGCCAGCAGCTTGGCTGAGGGAGAGACCCAGTACTTC. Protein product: CASSLAEGETQYF.

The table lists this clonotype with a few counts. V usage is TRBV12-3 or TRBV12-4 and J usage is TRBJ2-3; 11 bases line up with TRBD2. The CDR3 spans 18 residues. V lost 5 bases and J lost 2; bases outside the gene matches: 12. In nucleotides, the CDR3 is TGTGCCAGCAGTCCGACTAGCGGGGATTTCAACCACACAGATACGCAGTATTTT. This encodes CASSPTSGDFNHTDTQYF.

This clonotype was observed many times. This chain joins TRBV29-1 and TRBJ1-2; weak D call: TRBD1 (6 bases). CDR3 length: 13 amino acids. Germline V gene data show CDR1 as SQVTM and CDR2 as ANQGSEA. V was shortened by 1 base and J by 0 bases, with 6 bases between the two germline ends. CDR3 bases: TGCAGCGTTGAAGGGACAGCTAACTATGGCTACACCTTC. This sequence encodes CSVEGTANYGYTF.

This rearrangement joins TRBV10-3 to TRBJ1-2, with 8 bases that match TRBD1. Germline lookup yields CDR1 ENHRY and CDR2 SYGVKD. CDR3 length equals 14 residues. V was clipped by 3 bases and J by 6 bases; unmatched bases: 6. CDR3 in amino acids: CAISDGDRSNGYTF. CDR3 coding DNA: TGTGCCATCAGTGATGGGGACAGGAGCAATGGCTACACCTTC.

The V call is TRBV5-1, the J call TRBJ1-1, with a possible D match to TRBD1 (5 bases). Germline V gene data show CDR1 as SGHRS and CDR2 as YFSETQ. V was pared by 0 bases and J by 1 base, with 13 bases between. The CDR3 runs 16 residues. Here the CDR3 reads CASSLGGPGPNTEAFF. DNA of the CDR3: TGCGCCAGCAGCTTGGGGGGCCCAGGCCCGAACACTGAAGCTTTCTTT.

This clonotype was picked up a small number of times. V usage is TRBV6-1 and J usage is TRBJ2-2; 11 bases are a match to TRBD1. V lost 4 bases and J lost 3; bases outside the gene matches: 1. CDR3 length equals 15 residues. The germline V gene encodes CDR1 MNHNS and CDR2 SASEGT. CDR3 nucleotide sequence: TGTGCCAGCAGTGGGGGACAGGGGGACACCGGGGAGCTGTTTTTT. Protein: CASSGGQGDTGELFF.

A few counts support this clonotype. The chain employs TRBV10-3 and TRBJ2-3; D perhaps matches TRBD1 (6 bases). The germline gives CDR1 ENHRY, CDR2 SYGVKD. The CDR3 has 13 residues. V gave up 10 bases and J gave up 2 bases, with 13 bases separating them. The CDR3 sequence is CASQGTFTDTQYF. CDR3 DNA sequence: TGTGCCAGCCAGGGGACCTTCACAGATACGCAGTATTTT.